The rows below give T cell receptor beta chains drawn from one sample of a study of cytomegalovirus exposure and HLA in healthy donors. The repertoire was sequenced with immunoSEQ multiplex PCR; TCRdb's copy has only in-frame clones and lacks some. The sample has around 200,000 clones; around four fifths are singletons. Specimen: PBMCs. These receptor sequences come from a man between 45 and 60 years old in good health and CMV-seronegative. Each CDR3 is given with its conserved first and last residue. The D gene is left open where the match is weak. Rows give clone size only sometimes, using once, few, many, or a class for an expanded clone.

d_gene	abundance	v_gene	j_gene	len	CDR3nt	CDR3aa
TRBD1	once	TRBV19	TRBJ1-2	15	TGTGCCAGTAGGCACACTGGGACAGGGACCTATGGCTACACCTTC	CASRHTGTGTYGYTF
-	few	TRBV19	TRBJ1-2	14	TGTGCCAGTACCCCGACCCAGGGCAACTATGGCTACACCTTC	CASTPTQGNYGYTF
-	-	TRBV6-5	TRBJ1-1	13	TGTGCCAGCAGTGCGGACGGGGTCACTGAAGCTTTCTTT	CASSADGVTEAFF
-	-	TRBV19	TRBJ2-3	17	TGTGCCAGTAGTATAATGGTGGGGACATCCCGCCGAGATACGCAGTATTTT	CASSIMVGTSRRDTQYF
TRBD1	-	TRBV11-1	TRBJ2-1	14	TGTGCCAGCAGCTTTCGGGACAGTACCACAGGGCAGTTCTTC	CASSFRDSTTGQFF
-	-	TRBV7-2	TRBJ2-7	15	TGTGCCAGCAGCTTAGCCGGTCAGGGAAGGGCCGAGCAGTACTTC	CASSLAGQGRAEQYF
-	-	TRBV9	TRBJ1-3	11	TGTGCCAGCAGCGGCGAAAACACCATATATTTT	CASSGENTIYF
TRBD1	-	TRBV9	TRBJ1-2	13	TGTGCCAGCAATCCGCAGGGGGCCTATGGCTACACCTTC	CASNPQGAYGYTF
TRBD2	-	TRBV29-1	TRBJ2-1	15	TGCAGCGCCTTACCGGGGGGGGGCTCCTACAATGAGCAGTTCTTC	CSALPGGGSYNEQFF
TRBD1	-	TRBV10-3	TRBJ2-7	16	TGTGCCATCAGTGAGTCAGGAAGCAGGGGGCGTGACGAGCAGTACTTC	CAISESGSRGRDEQYF
-	-	TRBV19	TRBJ1-2	14	TGTGCCAGTAGTACGAGGGAATCGAACTATGGCTACACCTTC	CASSTRESNYGYTF
-	-	TRBV7-2	TRBJ2-3	13	TGTGCCAGCACCTTGGGAGGGGGAGATACGCAGTATTTT	CASTLGGGDTQYF
TRBD1	-	TRBV28	TRBJ1-4	16	TGTGCCAGCAAAGGACAGGGCCCCGCGGCTAATGAAAAACTGTTTTTT	CASKGQGPAANEKLFF
-	-	TRBV6-5	TRBJ2-7	11	TGTGCCAGCAGGGGGCCCTACGAGCAGTACTTC	CASRGPYEQYF
-	once	TRBV7-9	TRBJ1-5	14	TGTTCCAGCAGCCCCGAAGGAGGGAATCAGCCCCAGCATTTT	CSSSPEGGNQPQHF
-	-	TRBV27	TRBJ2-2	15	TGTGCCAGCAGGTCTACAGGTTCGAACACCGGGGAGCTGTTTTTT	CASRSTGSNTGELFF
TRBD2	once	TRBV9	TRBJ2-3	15	TGTGCCAGCAGCTTTGGACTAGCGGGGGGGAATACGCAGTATTTT	CASSFGLAGGNTQYF
-	-	TRBV18	TRBJ2-2	17	TGTGCCAGCTCACCGCCCTTTATTGGTGGAGGACCCGGGGAGCTGTTTTTT	CASSPPFIGGGPGELFF
TRBD1	-	TRBV19	TRBJ2-5	15	TGTGCCAGTAGCAGAAACCGACAGGGCCAAGAGACCCAGTACTTC	CASSRNRQGQETQYF
TRBD1	few	TRBV6-6	TRBJ1-5	16	TGTGCCAGCAGCCCCGGACAGGGGGTTTTAAGTCAGCCCCAGCATTTT	CASSPGQGVLSQPQHF
TRBD2	-	TRBV7-2	TRBJ2-1	15	TGTGCCAGCAGCCCACAAGCGGGGCGGGGGGATGAAGAGTTCTTC	CASSPQAGRGDEEFF
-	few	TRBV7-9	TRBJ1-4	11	TGTGCCGGGGGGGTAGATGAAAAACTGTTTTTT	CAGGVDEKLFF
-	-	TRBV5-3	TRBJ1-5	16	TGTGCCAGGGGTGGCGGCGTCTATATAGGCAATCAGCCCCAGCATTTT	CARGGGVYIGNQPQHF
TRBD2	-	TRBV7-2	TRBJ2-3	13	TGTGCCAGCAGCTTAGTAGCGGGGGATACGCAGTATTTT	CASSLVAGDTQYF
-	few	TRBV2	TRBJ1-1	14	TGTGCCAGCAGTGCTGCGAATCCTAACACTGAAGCTTTCTTT	CASSAANPNTEAFF
TRBD1	-	TRBV11-2	TRBJ1-1	13	TGTGCCAGCAGCGCACAGGGGGGCACTGAAGCTTTCTTT	CASSAQGGTEAFF
TRBD1	-	TRBV19	TRBJ2-2	17	TGTGCCAGTAGTATAAGTTCAGGGGCAGGGGGCACCGGGGAGCTGTTTTTT	CASSISSGAGGTGELFF
-	few	TRBV4-2	TRBJ1-1	15	TGTGCCAGCAGCCAAGCCCACACCCGGCGGACTGAAGCTTTCTTT	CASSQAHTRRTEAFF
TRBD2	-	TRBV4-3	TRBJ2-1	14	TGCGCCAGCGGAGATAGCGGGAGGGCCAGTGAGCAGTTCTTC	CASGDSGRASEQFF
TRBD1	-	TRBV15	TRBJ2-5	15	TGTGCCACCAGTCTCGAACAGGGGATCCAAGAGACCCAGTACTTC	CATSLEQGIQETQYF
TRBD1	once	TRBV7-8	TRBJ2-7	16	TGTGCCAGCAGCTTCCGTGGGGACAGCACGTACTACGAGCAGTACTTC	CASSFRGDSTYYEQYF
-	few	TRBV5-4	TRBJ1-1	14	TGTGCCAGCACCCCGACGGGAGTGAACACTGAAGCTTTCTTT	CASTPTGVNTEAFF
-	-	TRBV9	TRBJ1-5	13	TGTGCCAGCAGCGAACATAGCAATCAGCCCCAGCATTTT	CASSEHSNQPQHF
-	few	TRBV7-9	TRBJ1-1	13	TGTGCCAGCAGCTTAGCGAGGAACACTGAAGCTTTCTTT	CASSLARNTEAFF
TRBD1	-	TRBV28	TRBJ2-7	14	TGTGCCAGCAGGGAACAGGGACAGACCTACGAGCAGTACTTC	CASREQGQTYEQYF
TRBD1	-	TRBV4-2	TRBJ1-3	20	TGTGCCAGCAGCCAAGATCGGGGTGGGACAGGGGGAGGTGCTGGAAACACCATATATTTT	CASSQDRGGTGGGAGNTIYF
-	once	TRBV5-1	TRBJ1-1	15	TGCGCCAGCAGCTTGATACCGGGGATGAAAACTGAGGCTTTCTTT	CASSLIPGMKTEAFF
TRBD1	-	TRBV4-3	TRBJ1-6	16	TGCGCCAGCAGCCAACGCGGGACAGGAGATAATTCACCCCTCCACTTT	CASSQRGTGDNSPLHF
-	once	TRBV5-1	TRBJ1-4	15	TGCGCCAGCAGCTCAACAGGAGTAAACAATGAAAAACTGTTTTTT	CASSSTGVNNEKLFF
-	-	TRBV7-6	TRBJ2-1	14	TGTGCCAGCAGCAAAGGATCGGAGCGACATGAGCAGTTCTTC	CASSKGSERHEQFF
-	-	TRBV5-4	TRBJ2-7	15	TGTGCCAGCAGTCTTAGCGCGAGTAGCTCCTACGAGCAGTACTTC	CASSLSASSSYEQYF
-	-	TRBV5-3	TRBJ2-5	14	TGTGCCAGAAGCTTGGCAGGGGACCAAGAGACCCAGTACTTC	CARSLAGDQETQYF
TRBD2	-	TRBV10-3	TRBJ2-3	17	TGTGCCATCAGTGAAAAGGGTCTAGCGGGAGTCGTAGATACGCAGTATTTT	CAISEKGLAGVVDTQYF
-	few	TRBV27	TRBJ1-1	13	TGTGCCAGCAGTTTTCAGGGGAACACTGAAGCTTTCTTT	CASSFQGNTEAFF
TRBD2	-	TRBV7-3	TRBJ2-2	17	TGTGCCAGCAGCTTAGCTAGCGGGAGTTGGAACACCGGGGAGCTGTTTTTT	CASSLASGSWNTGELFF
-	-	TRBV6-5	TRBJ1-1	15	TGTGCCAGCAGTTTTAGGAGTTCCAAGGACACTGAAGCTTTCTTT	CASSFRSSKDTEAFF
-	-	TRBV5-1	TRBJ1-1	13	TGCGCCAGCAGCGTCAGGTATAACACTGAAGCTTTCTTT	CASSVRYNTEAFF
-	few	TRBV7-2	TRBJ2-1	14	TGTGCCAGCAGCGGGGTAGCGGCCTACAATGAGCAGTTCTTC	CASSGVAAYNEQFF
-	-	TRBV7-9	TRBJ1-3	17	TGTGCCAGCAGCTCCATTAGACAGCCGCCCTCTGGAAACACCATATATTTT	CASSSIRQPPSGNTIYF
-	-	TRBV28	TRBJ1-1	15	TGTGCCAGCAGACTCCCCCTCAGGGCTAACACTGAAGCTTTCTTT	CASRLPLRANTEAFF
TRBD1	-	TRBV6-5	TRBJ1-4	15	TGTGCCAGCGAGCCAGGGGGTGGTTCTAATGAAAAACTGTTTTTT	CASEPGGGSNEKLFF
TRBD2	-	TRBV7-2	TRBJ2-2	16	TGTGCCAGCAGCTTAGGGCTAGCGGGAGCCGTCGGGGAGCTGTTTTTT	CASSLGLAGAVGELFF
-	-	TRBV6-1	TRBJ2-1	13	TGTGCCAGCAACAGGCAGACCTACAATGAGCAGTTCTTC	CASNRQTYNEQFF
-	-	TRBV21-1	TRBJ2-6	18	TGTGCCAGCAGCAGAGCGGGAGGGGCGTGGGCAGGGGCCAACGTCCTGACTTTC	CASSRAGGAWAGANVLTF
TRBD1	-	TRBV7-3	TRBJ1-6	15	TGTGCCAGCAGCTCCGGATCAGGGGGAGGTTCACCCCTCCACTTT	CASSSGSGGGSPLHF